The source of this T cell receptor beta chain is a study of early T cells in non-severe SARS-CoV-2 infection. Broader study findings: VDJdb matching favored anti-spike CD8 responses, missing private and CD4 specificities.

Deletions cut 5 bases from V and 0 bases from J, with 8 bases between. The CDR3 has 13 residues. From germline, CDR1 is SGHDT and CDR2 YYEEEE. This clonotype was found many times. Its cognate antigen is unknown. MiXCR was run by TCRdb on the 5' RACE reads, yielding one entry per CDR3 protein. The sample contains 100,000 to 120,000 distinct CDR3 sequences, over 9.5% of which appear only once. Sample: whole blood, taken at baseline. This sequence was found in an adult who was a healthcare worker with PCR-confirmed SARS-CoV-2 infection or an uninfected control (not recorded which). V and J are TRBV5-6 and TRBJ1-2; D unresolved. The CDR3 region is CASSDDANYGYTF. The CDR3, as DNA: TGTGCCAGCAGTGACGACGCTAACTATGGCTACACCTTC. The full variable domain, its missing parts supplied by reference TRBV5-6 and TRBJ1-2, is DAGVTQSPTHLIKTRGQQVTLRCSPKSGHDTVSWYQQALGQGPQFIFQYYEEEERQRGNFPDRFSGHQFPNYSSELNVNALLLGDSALYLCASSDDANYGYTFGSGTRLTVV.